This TCR beta chain was identified in a study of metastatic and nonmetastatic thyroid tumors (dated by TCRdb to 2018 to 2020). Turning to the overall study: Repertoires from peripheral blood and from tumor or nodule tissue samples of malignant and benign thyroid patients were compared.

Libraries were made using PCR. Sequenced using an Illumina HiSeq 4000. High-throughput sequencing was used to profile the TCR beta-chain CDR3 region of each patient. The authors' pipeline ran thus. A classifier to discriminate distant-metastatic papillary thyroid cancer patients was built from CDR3 differences across clinicopathological groups. The Shannon index was used to assess repertoire diversity, and the Morisita-Horn index was used to assess tumor-blood repertoire similarity. TCRdb reran the public reads through fastp at Q25 and MiXCR, keeping productive beta chains. TCRdb, not the authors, supplied the V and J calls. The sample yields about 40,000 clones; about an eighth were counted once. Approximately 20% of the sample comes from the top ten. Broad study findings and their caveats: In both blood and tumor samples, malignant tumors were reported to have significantly higher TCR beta diversity than benign nodules.

Spanning cysteine to phenylalanine, the CDR3 consists of 14 amino acids. The retained sequence is limited to the CDR3, 42 bases, with the frame set at the first base. Per the germline V gene, KGHSH is the CDR1 and LQKENI is the CDR2. V loses 6 bases at its end and J loses 2 bases; junction bases beyond the gene matches: 3. Many counts were recorded for this clone. There is no known antigen for this receptor. No much larger clonotype is one base removed from it; base qualities were not supplied. Before undergoing thyroid surgery, none of the patients had been given any kind of treatment. Patient clinical samples collected from the early 2010s to the late 2010s were retrospectively analysed using T-cell receptor beta sequencing.

This receptor was obtained from a female donor with papillary thyroid cancer or a benign thyroid nodule (not recorded which). Some clones in this sample may be carry-over from other donors' samples. The sequenced sample consisted of blood. The chain employs TRBV18 and TRBJ2-1; 8 junctional bases match TRBD2. The CDR3 reads as follows: CASSPGLAYNEQFF. The DNA sequence is TGTGCCAGCTCTCCGGGACTAGCCTACAATGAGCAGTTCTTC.